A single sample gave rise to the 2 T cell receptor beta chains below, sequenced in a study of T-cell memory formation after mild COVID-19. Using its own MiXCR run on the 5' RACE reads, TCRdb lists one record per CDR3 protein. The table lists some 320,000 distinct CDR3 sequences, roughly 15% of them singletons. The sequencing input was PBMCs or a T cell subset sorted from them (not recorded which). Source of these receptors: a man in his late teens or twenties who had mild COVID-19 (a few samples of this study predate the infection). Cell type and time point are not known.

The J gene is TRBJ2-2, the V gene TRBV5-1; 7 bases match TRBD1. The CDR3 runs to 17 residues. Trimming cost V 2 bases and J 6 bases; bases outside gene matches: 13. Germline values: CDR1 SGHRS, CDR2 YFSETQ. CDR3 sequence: CASSLPQTGTSPGELFF. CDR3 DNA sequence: TGCGCCAGCAGCTTACCCCAGACAGGGACCTCCCCCGGGGAGCTGTTTTTT.

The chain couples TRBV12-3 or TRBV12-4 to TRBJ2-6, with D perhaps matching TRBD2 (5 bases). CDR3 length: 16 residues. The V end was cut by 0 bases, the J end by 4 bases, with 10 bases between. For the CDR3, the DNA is TGTGCCAGCAGTTTAGCGACCGGAGGAGGGGCCAACGTCCTGACTTTC. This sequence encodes CASSLATGGGANVLTF.